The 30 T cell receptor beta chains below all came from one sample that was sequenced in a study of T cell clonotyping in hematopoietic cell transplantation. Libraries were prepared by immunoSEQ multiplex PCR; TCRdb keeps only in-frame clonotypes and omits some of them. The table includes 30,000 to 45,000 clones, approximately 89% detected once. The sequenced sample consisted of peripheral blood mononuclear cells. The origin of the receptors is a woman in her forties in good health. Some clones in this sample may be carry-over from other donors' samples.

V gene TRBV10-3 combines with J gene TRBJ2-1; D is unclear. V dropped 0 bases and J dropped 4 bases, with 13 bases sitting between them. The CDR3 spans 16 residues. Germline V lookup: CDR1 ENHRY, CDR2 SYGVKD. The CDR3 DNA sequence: TGTGCCATCAGTGAGTCGCACCTCCCACCTTACAATGAGCAGTTCTTC. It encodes CAISESHLPPYNEQFF.

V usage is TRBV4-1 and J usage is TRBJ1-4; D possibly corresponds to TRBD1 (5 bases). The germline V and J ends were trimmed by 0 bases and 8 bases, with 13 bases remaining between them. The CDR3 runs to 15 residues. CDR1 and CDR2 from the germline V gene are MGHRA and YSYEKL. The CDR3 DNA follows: TGCGCCAGCAGCCAAGATGGGGGAAGCTCAGAAAAACTGTTTTTT. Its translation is CASSQDGGSSEKLFF.

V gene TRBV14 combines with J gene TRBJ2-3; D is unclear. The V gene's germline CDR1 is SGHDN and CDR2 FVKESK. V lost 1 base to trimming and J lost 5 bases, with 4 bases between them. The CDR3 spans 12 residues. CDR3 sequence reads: CASSQARDTQYF. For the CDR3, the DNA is TGTGCCAGCAGCCAAGCGAGAGATACGCAGTATTTT.

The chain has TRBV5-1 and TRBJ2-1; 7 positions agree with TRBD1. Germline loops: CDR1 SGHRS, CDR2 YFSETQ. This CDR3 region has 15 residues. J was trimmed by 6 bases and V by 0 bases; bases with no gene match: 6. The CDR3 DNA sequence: TGCGCCAGCAGCTTGGCCCAGGGGGAATCCAATGAGCAGTTCTTC. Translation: CASSLAQGESNEQFF.

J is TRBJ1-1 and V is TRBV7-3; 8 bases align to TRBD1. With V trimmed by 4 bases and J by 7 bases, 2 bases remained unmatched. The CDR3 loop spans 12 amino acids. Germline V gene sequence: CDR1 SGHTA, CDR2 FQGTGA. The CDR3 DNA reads TGTGCCAGCAGCTCAGGGGGCGGTGAAGCTTTCTTT. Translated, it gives CASSSGGGEAFF.

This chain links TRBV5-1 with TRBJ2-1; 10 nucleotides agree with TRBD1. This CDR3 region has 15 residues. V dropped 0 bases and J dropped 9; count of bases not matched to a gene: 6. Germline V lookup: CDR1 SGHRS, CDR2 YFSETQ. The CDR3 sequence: CASSLGAGQGSEQFF. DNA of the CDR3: TGCGCCAGCAGCTTGGGAGCGGGACAGGGGAGTGAGCAGTTCTTC.

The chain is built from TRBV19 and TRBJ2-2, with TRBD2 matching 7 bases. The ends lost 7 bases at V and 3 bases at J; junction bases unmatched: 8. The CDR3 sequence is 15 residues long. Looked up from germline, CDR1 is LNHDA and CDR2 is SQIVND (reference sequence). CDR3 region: CASTGGRGYTGELFF. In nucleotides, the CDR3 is TGTGCCAGTACGGGCGGGAGAGGGTACACCGGGGAGCTGTTTTTT.

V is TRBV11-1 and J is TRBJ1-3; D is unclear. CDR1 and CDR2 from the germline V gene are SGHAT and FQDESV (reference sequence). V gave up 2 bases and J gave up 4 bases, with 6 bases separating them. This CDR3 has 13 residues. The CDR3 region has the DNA TGTGCCAGCAGCTTATCGACCGGAAACACCATATATTTT. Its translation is CASSLSTGNTIYF.

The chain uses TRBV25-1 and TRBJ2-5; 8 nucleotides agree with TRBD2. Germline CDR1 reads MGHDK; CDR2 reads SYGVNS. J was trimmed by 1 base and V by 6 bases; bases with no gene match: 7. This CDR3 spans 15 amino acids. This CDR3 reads CASREPGLVQETQYF. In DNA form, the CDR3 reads TGTGCCAGCAGGGAACCGGGACTAGTCCAAGAGACCCAGTACTTC.

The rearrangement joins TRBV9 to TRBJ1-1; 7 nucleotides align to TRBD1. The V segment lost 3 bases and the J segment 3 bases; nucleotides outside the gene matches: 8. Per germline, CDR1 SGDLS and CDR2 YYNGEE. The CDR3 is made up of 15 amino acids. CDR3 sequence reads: CASSGGDRADTEAFF. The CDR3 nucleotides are TGTGCCAGCAGCGGAGGAGACAGGGCAGACACTGAAGCTTTCTTT.

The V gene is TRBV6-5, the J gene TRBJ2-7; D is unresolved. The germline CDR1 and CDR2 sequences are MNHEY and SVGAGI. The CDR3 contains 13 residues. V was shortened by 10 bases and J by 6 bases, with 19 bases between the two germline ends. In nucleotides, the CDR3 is TGTGCCACCACCCGGTCATTAGAGAGCGAGCAGTACTTC. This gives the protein CATTRSLESEQYF.

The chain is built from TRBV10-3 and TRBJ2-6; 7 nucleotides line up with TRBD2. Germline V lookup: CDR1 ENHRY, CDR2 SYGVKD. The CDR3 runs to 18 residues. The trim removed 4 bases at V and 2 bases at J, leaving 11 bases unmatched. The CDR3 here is CAISAPRGRTPGANVLTF. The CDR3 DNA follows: TGTGCCATCAGTGCCCCTCGCGGGAGAACGCCTGGGGCCAACGTCCTGACTTTC.

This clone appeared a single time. The CDR3, as DNA: TGTGCCATCAGTGAGTCGAGAGCGGCGCTCTACGAGCAGTACTTC. Its translation is CAISESRAALYEQYF. The chain has TRBV10-3 and TRBJ2-7, with D maybe TRBD2 (5 bases). Germline CDR1 reads ENHRY; CDR2 reads SYGVKD. CDR3 length: 15 amino acids. The V end was cut by 0 bases, the J end by 3 bases, with 12 bases between.

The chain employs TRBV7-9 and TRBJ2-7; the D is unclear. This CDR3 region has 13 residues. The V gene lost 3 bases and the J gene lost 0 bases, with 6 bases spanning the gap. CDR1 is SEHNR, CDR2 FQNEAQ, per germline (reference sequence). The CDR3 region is CASSLGFSYEQYF. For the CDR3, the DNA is TGTGCCAGCAGCTTGGGCTTCTCCTACGAGCAGTACTTC.

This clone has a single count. CDR3 region: CASSFGEGEYGYTF. The CDR3 nucleotides read TGTGCCAGCAGCTTCGGGGAGGGCGAGTATGGCTACACCTTC. V usage is TRBV6-4 and J usage is TRBJ1-2; no definite D call. V lost 6 bases to trimming and J lost 5 bases, with 16 bases between them. This CDR3 comprises 14 residues. Germline-derived CDR1 and CDR2 are MRHNA and SNTAGT.

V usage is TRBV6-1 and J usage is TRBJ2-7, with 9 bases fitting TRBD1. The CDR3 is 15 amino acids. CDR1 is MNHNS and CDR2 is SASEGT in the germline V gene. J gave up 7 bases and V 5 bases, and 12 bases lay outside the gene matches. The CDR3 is CASSTLSGTGHEQYF. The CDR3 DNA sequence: TGTGCCAGCAGTACCCTGTCGGGGACAGGGCATGAGCAGTACTTC.

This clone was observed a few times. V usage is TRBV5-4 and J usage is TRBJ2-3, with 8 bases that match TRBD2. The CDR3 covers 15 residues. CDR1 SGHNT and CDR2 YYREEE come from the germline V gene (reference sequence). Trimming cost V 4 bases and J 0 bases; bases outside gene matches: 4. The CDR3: CASSVTSESTDTQYF. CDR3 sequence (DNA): TGTGCCAGCAGCGTGACTAGCGAGAGCACAGATACGCAGTATTTT.

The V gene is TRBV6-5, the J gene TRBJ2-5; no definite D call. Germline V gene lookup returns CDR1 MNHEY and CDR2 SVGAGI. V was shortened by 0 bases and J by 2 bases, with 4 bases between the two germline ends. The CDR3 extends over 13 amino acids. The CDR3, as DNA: TGTGCCAGCAGTTACTCGTCACAAGAGACCCAGTACTTC. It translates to CASSYSSQETQYF.

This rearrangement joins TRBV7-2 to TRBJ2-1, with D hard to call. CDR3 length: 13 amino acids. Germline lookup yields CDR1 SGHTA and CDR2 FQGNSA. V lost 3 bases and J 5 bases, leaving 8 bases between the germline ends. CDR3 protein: CASSFEVNNEQFF. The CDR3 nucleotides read TGTGCCAGCAGCTTTGAAGTTAACAATGAGCAGTTCTTC.

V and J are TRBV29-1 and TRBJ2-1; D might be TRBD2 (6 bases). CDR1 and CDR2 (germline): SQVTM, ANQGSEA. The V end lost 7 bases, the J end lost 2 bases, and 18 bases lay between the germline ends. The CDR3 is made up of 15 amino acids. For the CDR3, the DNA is TGCAGCGCCTCCCCCGGGAGTCATCCCTACAATGAGCAGTTCTTC. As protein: CSASPGSHPYNEQFF.

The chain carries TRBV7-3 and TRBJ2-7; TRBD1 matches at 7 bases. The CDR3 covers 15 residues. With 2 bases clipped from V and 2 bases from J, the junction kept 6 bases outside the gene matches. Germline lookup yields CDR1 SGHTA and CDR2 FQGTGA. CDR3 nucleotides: TGTGCCAGCAGCTTACGAGGGGGCAGTCCCTACGAGCAGTACTTC. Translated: CASSLRGGSPYEQYF.

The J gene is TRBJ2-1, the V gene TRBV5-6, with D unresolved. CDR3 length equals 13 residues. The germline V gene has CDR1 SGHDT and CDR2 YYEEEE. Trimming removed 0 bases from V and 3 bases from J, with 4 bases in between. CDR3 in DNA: TGTGCCAGCAGCTTGGACTACTACAATGAGCAGTTCTTC. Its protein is CASSLDYYNEQFF.

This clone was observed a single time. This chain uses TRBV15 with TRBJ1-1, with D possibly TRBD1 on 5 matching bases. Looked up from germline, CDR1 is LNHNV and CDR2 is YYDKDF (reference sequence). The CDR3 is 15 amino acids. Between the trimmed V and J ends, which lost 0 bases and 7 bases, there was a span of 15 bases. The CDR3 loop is CATSRDYAGRVEAFF. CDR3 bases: TGTGCCACCAGCAGAGATTACGCAGGCAGGGTTGAAGCTTTCTTT.

CDR3 coding DNA: TGTGCCAGCAGCTTTCGTCGTGGCGGGGAGAACACTGAAGCTTTCTTT. Translating gives CASSFRRGGENTEAFF. This chain connects TRBV28 to TRBJ1-1, with D hard to call. In germline, CDR1 is MDHEN, CDR2 SYDVKM. With 6 bases removed from V and 1 base from J, the gap between germline ends came to 18 bases. The CDR3 contains 16 residues. Based on the CDR3 plus reference TRBV28 and TRBJ1-1, the full variable domain is DVKVTQSSRYLVKRTGEKVFLECVQDMDHENMFWYRQDPGLGLRLIYFSYDVKMKEKGDIPEGYSVSREKKERFSLILESASTNQTSMYLCASSFRRGGENTEAFFGQGTRLTVV.

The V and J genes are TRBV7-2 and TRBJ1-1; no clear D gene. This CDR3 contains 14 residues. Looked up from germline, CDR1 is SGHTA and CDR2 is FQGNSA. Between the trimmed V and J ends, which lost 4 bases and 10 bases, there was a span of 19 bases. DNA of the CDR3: TGTGCCAGCAGCTCTGGATGGGTTGAGGGTGGAGCTTTCTTT. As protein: CASSSGWVEGGAFF.

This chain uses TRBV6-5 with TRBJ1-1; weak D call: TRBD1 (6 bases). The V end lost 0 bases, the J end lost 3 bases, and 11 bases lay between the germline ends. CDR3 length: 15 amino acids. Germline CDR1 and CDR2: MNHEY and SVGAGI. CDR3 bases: TGTGCCAGCAGTTACTCGCACAGGGCGGACACTGAAGCTTTCTTT. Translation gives CASSYSHRADTEAFF.

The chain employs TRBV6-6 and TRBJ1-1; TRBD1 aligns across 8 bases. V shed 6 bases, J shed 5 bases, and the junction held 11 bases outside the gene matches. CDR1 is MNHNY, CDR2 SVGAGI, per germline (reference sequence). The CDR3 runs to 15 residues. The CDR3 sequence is CASRTGQGTGTEAFF. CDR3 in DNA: TGTGCCAGCAGAACCGGACAGGGTACGGGAACTGAAGCTTTCTTT.

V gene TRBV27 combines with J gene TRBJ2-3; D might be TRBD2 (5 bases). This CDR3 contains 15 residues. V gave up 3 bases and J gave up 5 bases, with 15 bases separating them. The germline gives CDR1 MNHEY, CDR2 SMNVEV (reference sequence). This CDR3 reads CASSFRRGGGDTQYF. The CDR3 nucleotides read TGTGCCAGCAGTTTCCGCCGGGGTGGTGGAGATACGCAGTATTTT.

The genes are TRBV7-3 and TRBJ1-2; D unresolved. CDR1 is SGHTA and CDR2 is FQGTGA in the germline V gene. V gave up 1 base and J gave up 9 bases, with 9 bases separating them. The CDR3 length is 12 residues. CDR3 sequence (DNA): TGTGCCAGCAGCTTAATGGGAGGGAGCTACACCTTC. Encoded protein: CASSLMGGSYTF.

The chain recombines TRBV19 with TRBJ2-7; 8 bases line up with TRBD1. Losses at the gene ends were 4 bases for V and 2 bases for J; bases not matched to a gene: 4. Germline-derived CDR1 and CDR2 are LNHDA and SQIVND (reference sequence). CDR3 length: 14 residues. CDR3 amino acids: CASSNLQGAYEQYF. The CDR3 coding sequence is TGTGCCAGTAGTAATCTACAGGGGGCCTACGAGCAGTACTTC. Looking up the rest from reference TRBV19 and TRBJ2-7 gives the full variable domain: DGGITQSPKYLFRKEGQNVTLSCEQNLNHDAMYWYRQDPGQGLRLIYYSQIVNDFQKGDIAEGYSVSREKKESFPLTVTSAQKNPTAFYLCASSNLQGAYEQYFGPGTRLTVT.